Listed here are 21 T cell receptor beta chains from one sample, sequenced in a study of monozygotic twins with inflammatory bowel disease. From the 5' RACE reads, TCRdb lists one entry per CDR3 protein and no DNA. Seen in this sample are about 380,000 distinct CDR3 sequences; the ten most common clones hold 2.5% to 3%. The sample consisted of blood. Receptors were obtained from a human donor with ulcerative colitis or Crohn's disease, or a healthy co-twin of an affected twin (not recorded which).

J is TRBJ2-2 and V is TRBV11-2; TCRdb reports TRBD1, a call that lacks DNA to check it against. The CDR3 runs to 19 residues. The V gene's germline CDR1 is SGHAT and CDR2 FQNNGV. The CDR3 protein is CASSLKAPWFGGDTGELFF.

The chain employs TRBV28 and TRBJ2-5; with no DNA, the TCRdb D assignment of TRBD1 cannot be verified. The CDR3 covers 16 residues. The germline gives CDR1 MDHEN, CDR2 SYDVKM. CDR3: CASSSRGQGLSETQYF.

V and J are TRBV10-3 and TRBJ1-4; absent DNA, TCRdb's TRBD1 call cannot be checked. Per the germline V gene, CDR1 is ENHRY and CDR2 is SYGVKD. This CDR3 comprises 15 residues. This CDR3 reads CAISERGTANEKLFF.

The chain's CDR3 is CALRPAGANSPLHF. The chain links TRBV28 to TRBJ1-6; the TRBD1 assignment by TCRdb is unverifiable without DNA. This CDR3 comprises 14 residues. Germline V gives CDR1 MDHEN, CDR2 SYDVKM. The full variable domain, its missing parts supplied by reference TRBV28 and TRBJ1-6, is DVKVTQSSRYLVKRTGEKVFLECVQDMDHENMFWYRQDPGLGLRLIYFSYDVKMKEKGDIPEGYSVSREKKERFSLILESASTNQTSMYLCALRPAGANSPLHFGNGTRLTVT.

The chain has TRBV27 and TRBJ1-2; TCRdb's assignment of TRBD1 cannot be checked, as there is no DNA. The CDR3 is 14 residues long. The V gene's germline CDR1 is MNHEY and CDR2 SMNVEV (reference sequence). CDR3 sequence: CASSSDRTLYGYTF.

The CDR3: CASSLQRVSGGDTQYF. This chain connects TRBV7-2 to TRBJ2-3; lacking DNA, the TRBD1 call made by TCRdb goes unchecked. Germline CDR1 reads SGHTA; CDR2 reads FQGNSA. This CDR3 is 16 amino acids long. Variable domain in full (rest from reference TRBV7-2 and TRBJ2-3): GAGVSQSPSNKVTEKGKDVELRCDPISGHTALYWYRQSLGQGLEFLIYFQGNSAPDKSGLPSDRFSAERTGGSVSTLTIQRTQQEDSAVYLCASSLQRVSGGDTQYFGPGTRLTVL.

V is TRBV7-6 and J is TRBJ2-5; TCRdb proposes TRBD2, but this gene call is untestable without DNA. The CDR3 is 15 residues long. Germline V gene lookup returns CDR1 SGHVS and CDR2 FNYEAQ. CDR3 loop: CASSLAGGLVETQYF.

This chain joins TRBV5-4 and TRBJ1-1; TCRdb's assignment of TRBD1 cannot be checked, as there is no DNA. The CDR3 totals 15 residues. CDR1 and CDR2 from the germline V gene are SGHNT and YYREEE (reference sequence). CDR3: CASSAPGNQNTEAFF.

The chain carries TRBV11-3 and TRBJ2-3; the D gene TCRdb calls, TRBD1, cannot be checked with no DNA. The CDR3 covers 15 residues. Per germline, CDR1 SGHNT and CDR2 YENEEA. This CDR3 is CASSLGRSPTDTQYF.

The CDR3 region is CASSAQATASPLHF. The chain joins TRBV12-3 or TRBV12-4 to TRBJ1-6; TCRdb's D call, TRBD1, is unchecked because there is no DNA. CDR3 length: 14 residues.

The rearrangement joins TRBV5-1 to TRBJ2-3; the TCRdb D gene call, TRBD1, has no DNA to confirm it. The CDR3 extends over 15 amino acids. Germline CDR1 reads SGHRS; CDR2 reads YFSETQ. This CDR3 is CASSPPGAITDTQYF.

The chain has TRBV12-3 or TRBV12-4 and TRBJ2-1; the TRBD2 assignment by TCRdb is unverifiable without DNA. The CDR3 is 16 amino acids. CDR3 in amino acids: CAAQLGLAGGDNEQFF.

The chain joins TRBV9 to TRBJ1-1. Per the germline V gene, CDR1 is SGDLS and CDR2 is YYNGEE. The CDR3 covers 14 residues. CDR3: CASSVEAEGTEAFF.

V usage is TRBV5-6 and J usage is TRBJ2-1; the D call from TCRdb, TRBD1, cannot be confirmed without DNA. Germline CDR1 SGHDT, CDR2 YYEEEE. This CDR3 spans 20 amino acids. CDR3 residues: CASSLDPGVFNNPSYNEQFF.

The CDR3 region is CASSPLWTSGALDTQYF. The chain carries TRBV19 and TRBJ2-3; no DNA is available, so the TRBD2 call from TCRdb remains unchecked. The germline V gene has CDR1 LNHDA and CDR2 SQIVND (reference sequence). This CDR3 comprises 17 residues.

The gene calls are TRBV6-5 and TRBJ1-2; TCRdb's D gene call, TRBD1, goes unchecked for lack of DNA. Germline V gene data show CDR1 as MNHEY and CDR2 as SVGAGI. The CDR3 consists of 14 residues. The CDR3 sequence is CASSFGTVGYGYTF.

This chain links TRBV30 with TRBJ1-6; the D gene TCRdb calls, TRBD1, cannot be checked with no DNA. This CDR3 is built from 15 residues. CDR1 GTSNPN and CDR2 SVGIG come from the germline V gene (reference sequence). The CDR3 sequence: CAWSDGGGETSPLHF.

The chain couples TRBV2 to TRBJ2-3; the TCRdb D gene call, TRBD2, has no DNA to confirm it. CDR1 SNHLY and CDR2 FYNNEI come from the germline V gene. The CDR3 contains 16 residues. The chain's CDR3 is CASSDVEGTSTDTQYF.

Here the CDR3 reads CASGTLWGYTF. This chain uses TRBV27 with TRBJ1-2; no DNA is available, so the TRBD1 call from TCRdb remains unchecked. Germline values: CDR1 MNHEY, CDR2 SMNVEV (reference sequence). The CDR3 has 11 residues.

J is TRBJ1-3 and V is TRBV12-3 or TRBV12-4. The CDR3 has 15 amino acids. The CDR3 loop is CASSFADTSGNTIYF.

The J gene is TRBJ2-7, the V gene TRBV20-1; TCRdb lists TRBD1, though no DNA is available to test this call. Germline CDR1 and CDR2: DFQATT and SNEGSKA (reference sequence). The CDR3 length is 15 residues. The CDR3 protein is CSALQRDRGWYEQYF.